The 8 T cell receptor beta chains given below trace back to one sample, sequenced in a study of vaccination and CD4 T cells after COVID-19. Treatment in this sample: roughly 10-day PBMC culture with coronavirus spike peptide pools or control peptides (ViraFEST assay). Cultured CD4+ T cells had their DNA profiled by the Oncomine TCR Beta short-read assay. One entry per CDR3 protein results from TCRdb running MiXCR on the PCR reads. The sample lists about 19,000 distinct CDR3 sequences; roughly 23% were seen once. No antigen has been assigned to these receptors. Sequences were obtained from cultured CD4+ T cells from blood. These receptors were obtained from a human donor with COVID-19.

In this sample, this clonotype turned up a few times. The gene calls are TRBV7-2 and TRBJ1-5, with TRBD1 matching 9 bases. The ends lost 5 bases at V and 1 base at J; junction bases unmatched: 3. The germline gives CDR1 SGHTA, CDR2 FQGNSA. This CDR3 is 15 amino acids long. This CDR3 is CASSPDRGSNQPQHF. CDR3 DNA sequence: TGTGCCAGCAGCCCGGACAGGGGAAGCAATCAGCCCCAGCATTTT.

By share, this clonotype counts as medium-sized (0.01 to 0.1%). This chain joins TRBV20-1 and TRBJ2-5; D uncertain. This CDR3 has 12 amino acids. The germline gives CDR1 DFQATT, CDR2 SNEGSKA (reference sequence). V lost 3 bases to trimming and J lost 0 bases, with 5 bases between them. CDR3 amino acids: CSASWDQETQYF. For the CDR3, the DNA is TGCAGTGCTAGTTGGGACCAAGAGACCCAGTACTTC.

This clonotype was counted a few times. This chain uses TRBV20-1 with TRBJ2-2; 9 positions agree with TRBD1. In germline, CDR1 is DFQATT, CDR2 SNEGSKA (reference sequence). This CDR3 region has 16 residues. V lost 3 bases and J lost 7; bases outside the gene matches: 12. The CDR3 DNA reads as TGCAGTGCTAGTTACGAGACAGGGGGTCCGTACGGGGAGCTGTTTTTT. This codes for CSASYETGGPYGELFF.

This chain connects TRBV7-8 to TRBJ2-3; 10 nucleotides agree with TRBD1. Looked up from germline, CDR1 is SGHVS and CDR2 is FQNEAQ. After removal of 4 bases from V and 3 bases from J, the junction contained 10 bases not matched to a gene. CDR3 length: 17 residues. The CDR3 is CASSSLDRGVRTDTQYF. DNA for the CDR3: TGTGCCAGCAGCTCTCTGGACAGGGGGGTCAGAACAGATACGCAGTATTTT.

This sequence joins TRBV5-1 and TRBJ1-4; D is unclear. V was trimmed by 5 bases and J by 8 bases, leaving 7 bases between them. This CDR3 region has 11 residues. Per germline, CDR1 SGHRS and CDR2 YFSETQ. The CDR3 loop reads CASRQGEKLFF. As DNA, the CDR3 is TGCGCCAGCAGACAAGGAGAAAAACTGTTTTTT.

This clonotype has a handful of counts. This chain joins TRBV20-1 and TRBJ1-1; tentatively, D is TRBD1 (6 bases). V lost 3 bases and J lost 6, with 14 bases in between. CDR3 size: 13 residues. Germline CDR1 reads DFQATT; CDR2 reads SNEGSKA (reference sequence). As DNA, the CDR3 is TGCAGTGCTAGGGGGGGCGGATCCTCTGAAGCTTTCTTT. Translated: CSARGGGSSEAFF.

The chain combines TRBV6-1 with TRBJ1-5; possible D gene TRBD1, 5 bases. The CDR3 runs to 13 residues. Germline V lookup: CDR1 MNHNS, CDR2 SASEGT. The V and J ends lost 3 bases and 9 bases respectively, with 12 bases between them. CDR3 amino acids: CASSDPAGRPQHF. The CDR3 DNA reads as TGTGCCAGCAGTGATCCGGCGGGGCGGCCCCAGCATTTT.

The chain links TRBV15 to TRBJ1-3, with TRBD1 as a possible D gene (5 bases). This CDR3 comprises 15 residues. The germline gives CDR1 LNHNV, CDR2 YYDKDF (reference sequence). Trimming cost V 5 bases and J 0 bases, with 11 bases left between them. CDR3: CATSWGSTSGNTIYF. Written as DNA, the CDR3 is TGTGCCACCAGCTGGGGCAGTACCTCTGGAAACACCATATATTTT.